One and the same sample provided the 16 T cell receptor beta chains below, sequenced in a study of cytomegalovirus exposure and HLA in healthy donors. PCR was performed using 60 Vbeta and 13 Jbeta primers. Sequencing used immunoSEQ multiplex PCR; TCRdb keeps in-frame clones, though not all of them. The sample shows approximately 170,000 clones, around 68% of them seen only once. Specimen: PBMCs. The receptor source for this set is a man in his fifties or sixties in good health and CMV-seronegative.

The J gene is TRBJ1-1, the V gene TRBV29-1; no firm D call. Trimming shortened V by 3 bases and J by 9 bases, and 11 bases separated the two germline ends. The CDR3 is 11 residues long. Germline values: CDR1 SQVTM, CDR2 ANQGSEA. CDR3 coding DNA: TGCAGCGTTGACAGTGGCCGCCAAGCTTTCTTT. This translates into CSVDSGRQAFF.

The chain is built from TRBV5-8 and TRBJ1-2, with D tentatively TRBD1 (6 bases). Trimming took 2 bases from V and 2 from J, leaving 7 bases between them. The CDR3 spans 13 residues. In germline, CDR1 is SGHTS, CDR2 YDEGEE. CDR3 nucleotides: TGTGCCAGCAGCTTTAGGGGGAACTATGGCTACACCTTC. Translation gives CASSFRGNYGYTF.

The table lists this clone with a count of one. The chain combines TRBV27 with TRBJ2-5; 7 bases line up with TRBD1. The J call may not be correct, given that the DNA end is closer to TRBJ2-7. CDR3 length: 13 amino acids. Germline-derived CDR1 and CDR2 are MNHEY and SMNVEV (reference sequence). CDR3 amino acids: CASSSWTGGEQYF. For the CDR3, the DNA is TGTGCCAGCAGTTCTTGGACAGGAGGCGAGCAGTACTTC.

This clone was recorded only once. The CDR3 nucleotides are TGTGCCAGCAGCCTAGGCGGGACAGGGTATGAAAAACTGTTTTTT. Encoded protein: CASSLGGTGYEKLFF. This rearrangement joins TRBV7-2 to TRBJ1-4, with 9 bases identical to TRBD1. J was trimmed by 6 bases and V by 5 bases; bases with no gene match: 7. Germline V gene sequence: CDR1 SGHTA, CDR2 FQGNSA. CDR3 length: 15 residues.

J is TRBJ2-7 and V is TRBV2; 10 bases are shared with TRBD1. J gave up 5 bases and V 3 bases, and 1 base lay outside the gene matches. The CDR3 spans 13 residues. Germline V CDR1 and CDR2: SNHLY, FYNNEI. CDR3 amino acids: CASSDDRGHEQYF. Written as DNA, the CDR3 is TGTGCCAGCAGTGATGACAGGGGGCACGAGCAGTACTTC.

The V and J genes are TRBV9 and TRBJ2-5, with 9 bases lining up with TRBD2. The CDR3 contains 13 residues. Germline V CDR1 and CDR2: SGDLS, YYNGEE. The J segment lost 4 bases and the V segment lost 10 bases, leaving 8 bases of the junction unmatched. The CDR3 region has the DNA TGTGCCTCCGCGCGGGGGGGCCTAGAGACCCAGTACTTC. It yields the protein CASARGGLETQYF.

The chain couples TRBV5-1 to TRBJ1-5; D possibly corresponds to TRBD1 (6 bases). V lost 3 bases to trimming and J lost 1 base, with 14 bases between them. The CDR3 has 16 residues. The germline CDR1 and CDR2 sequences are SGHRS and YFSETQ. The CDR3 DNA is TGCGCCAGCAGCTATGGGGGGGACAACAGCAATCAGCCCCAGCATTTT. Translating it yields CASSYGGDNSNQPQHF.

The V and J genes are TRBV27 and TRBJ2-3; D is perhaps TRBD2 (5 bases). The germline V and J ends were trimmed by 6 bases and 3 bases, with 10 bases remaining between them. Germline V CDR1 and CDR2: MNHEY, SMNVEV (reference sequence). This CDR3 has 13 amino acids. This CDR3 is CASRPDWTDTQYF. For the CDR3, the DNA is TGTGCCAGCAGGCCGGACTGGACAGATACGCAGTATTTT.

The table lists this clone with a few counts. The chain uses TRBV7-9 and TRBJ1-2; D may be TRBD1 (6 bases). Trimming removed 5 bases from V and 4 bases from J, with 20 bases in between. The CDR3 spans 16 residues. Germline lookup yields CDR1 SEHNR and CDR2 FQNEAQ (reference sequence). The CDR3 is CASSPSGQTISYGYTF. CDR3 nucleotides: TGTGCCAGCAGCCCCTCCGGACAGACCATCTCCTATGGCTACACCTTC.

As DNA, the CDR3 is TGTGCCAGCAGTTGGACAGGAGTGAACACTGAAGCTTTCTTT. This gives the protein CASSWTGVNTEAFF. V is TRBV28 and J is TRBJ1-1; 7 bases align to TRBD1. Germline-derived CDR1 and CDR2 are MDHEN and SYDVKM. V gave up 4 bases and J gave up 0 bases; unmatched junction bases: 2. CDR3 length equals 14 residues. Combining the CDR3 with reference TRBV28 and TRBJ1-1 gives the whole variable domain DVKVTQSSRYLVKRTGEKVFLECVQDMDHENMFWYRQDPGLGLRLIYFSYDVKMKEKGDIPEGYSVSREKKERFSLILESASTNQTSMYLCASSWTGVNTEAFFGQGTRLTVV.

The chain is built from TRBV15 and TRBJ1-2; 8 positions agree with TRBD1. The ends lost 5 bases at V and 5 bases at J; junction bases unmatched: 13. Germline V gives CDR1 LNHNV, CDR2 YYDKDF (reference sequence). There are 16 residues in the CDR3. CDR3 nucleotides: TGTGCCACCAGCGGGGGCTGGACAGGGATTTTTTATGGCTACACCTTC. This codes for CATSGGWTGIFYGYTF.

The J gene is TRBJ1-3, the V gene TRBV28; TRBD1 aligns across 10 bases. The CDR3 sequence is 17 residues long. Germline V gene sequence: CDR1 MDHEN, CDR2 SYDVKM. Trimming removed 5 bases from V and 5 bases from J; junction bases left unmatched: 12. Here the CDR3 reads CASSTDRGQLGRNTIYF. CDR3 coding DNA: TGTGCCAGCAGTACCGACAGGGGGCAGTTAGGACGAAACACCATATATTTT.

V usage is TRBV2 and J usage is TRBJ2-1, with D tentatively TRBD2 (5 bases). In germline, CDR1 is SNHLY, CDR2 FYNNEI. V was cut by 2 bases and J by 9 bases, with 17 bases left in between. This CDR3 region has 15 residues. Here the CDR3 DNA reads TGTGCCAGCAGTGAAAGGGTCAGCCAAGGAGGTGAGCAGTTCTTC. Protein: CASSERVSQGGEQFF.

CDR3 DNA: TGTGCCAGCTCACTCGGGACTGATTACCTCAATGAGCAGTTCTTC. Amino acid sequence: CASSLGTDYLNEQFF. This chain links TRBV18 with TRBJ2-1, with a possible D match to TRBD2 (6 bases). The V and J ends lost 4 bases and 6 bases respectively, with 16 bases between them. This CDR3 has 15 amino acids. Germline V gene lookup returns CDR1 KGHSH and CDR2 LQKENI.

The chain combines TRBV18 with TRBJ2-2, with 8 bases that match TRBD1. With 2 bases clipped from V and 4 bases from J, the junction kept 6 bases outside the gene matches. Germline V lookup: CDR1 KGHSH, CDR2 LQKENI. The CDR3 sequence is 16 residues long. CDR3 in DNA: TGTGCCAGCTCACCAGTTCAGGGGGCAGTCACCGGGGAGCTGTTTTTT. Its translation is CASSPVQGAVTGELFF.

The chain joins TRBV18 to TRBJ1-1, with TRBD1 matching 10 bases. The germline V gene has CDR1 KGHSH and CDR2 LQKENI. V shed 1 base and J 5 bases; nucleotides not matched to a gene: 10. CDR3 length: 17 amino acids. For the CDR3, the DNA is TGTGCCAGCTCACCACGCCTACAAGGGACAGGGGAAACTGAAGCTTTCTTT. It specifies CASSPRLQGTGETEAFF.